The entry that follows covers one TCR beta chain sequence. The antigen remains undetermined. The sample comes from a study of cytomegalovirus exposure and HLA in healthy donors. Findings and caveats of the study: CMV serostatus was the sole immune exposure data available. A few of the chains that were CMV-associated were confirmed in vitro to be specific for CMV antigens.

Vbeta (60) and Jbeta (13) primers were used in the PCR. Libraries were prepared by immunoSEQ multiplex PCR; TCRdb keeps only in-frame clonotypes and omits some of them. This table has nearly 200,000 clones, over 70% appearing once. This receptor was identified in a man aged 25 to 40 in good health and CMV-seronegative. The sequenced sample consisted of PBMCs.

CDR3 sequence (DNA): TGTGCCAGCATACAGGGGGCGCGAACAACTGAAGCTTTCTTT. Translating gives CASIQGARTTEAFF. V usage is TRBV6-1 and J usage is TRBJ1-1, with 9 bases that match TRBD1. CDR3 size: 14 residues. Trimming at V came to 7 bases and at J to 5 bases, leaving 8 bases not matched to a gene. Germline values: CDR1 MNHNS, CDR2 SASEGT.